The 14 T cell receptor beta chains reported below all come from one sample, sequenced in a study of cytomegalovirus exposure and HLA in healthy donors. Researchers ran the PCR with 60 Vbeta and 13 Jbeta primers. Measured with immunoSEQ multiplex PCR; TCRdb has only the in-frame clones, and not every one. The sample has some 120,000 clones, about 68% seen once. Sequencing was performed on PBMCs. The receptors were sampled from a woman aged 40 to 49 in good health and CMV-seropositive.

The J gene is TRBJ2-1, the V gene TRBV5-4; the match to TRBD2 covers 10 bases. Trimming at V came to 3 bases and at J to 2 bases, leaving 2 bases not matched to a gene. The germline V gene has CDR1 SGHNT and CDR2 YYREEE (reference sequence). The CDR3 has 15 residues. The CDR3 bases are TGTGCCAGCAGCTGGAGCGGGAGGGCCTACAATGAGCAGTTCTTC. This sequence encodes CASSWSGRAYNEQFF.

The chain combines TRBV25-1 with TRBJ1-3; perhaps TRBD1 as D (5 bases). The length of the CDR3 is 14 residues. V shed 3 bases and J shed 2 bases, with 8 bases lying between them. Germline CDR1 MGHDK, CDR2 SYGVNS. The CDR3 bases are TGTGCCAGCAGTGAGCCAGGGCCTGGAAACACCATATATTTT. As protein: CASSEPGPGNTIYF.

The genes are TRBV10-3 and TRBJ2-7, with TRBD2 identical over 7 bases. J lost 2 bases, V lost 3 bases, and 4 bases had no gene match. Germline CDR1 and CDR2: ENHRY and SYGVKD. This CDR3 has 14 residues. CDR3: CAISEAGYTYEQYF. The CDR3 nucleotides read TGTGCCATCAGTGAAGCGGGATACACCTACGAGCAGTACTTC.

This chain connects TRBV7-7 to TRBJ2-7, with 12 bases that match TRBD1. Losses at the gene ends were 3 bases for V and 3 bases for J; bases not matched to a gene: 3. Germline CDR1 and CDR2: SSHAT and FNYEAQ (reference sequence). This CDR3 is 15 amino acids long. CDR3 region: CASSFGTGGGYEQYF. CDR3 DNA: TGTGCCAGCAGCTTCGGGACAGGGGGCGGCTACGAGCAGTACTTC.

The chain uses TRBV7-9 and TRBJ2-1; 11 nucleotides match TRBD2. CDR3 length equals 16 residues. Germline CDR1 and CDR2: SEHNR and FQNEAQ (reference sequence). With 5 bases clipped from V and 3 bases from J, the junction kept 6 bases outside the gene matches. The CDR3 loop is CASSNMGLADYNEQFF. The CDR3 DNA sequence: TGTGCCAGCAGCAACATGGGACTAGCGGACTACAATGAGCAGTTCTTC.

CDR3 in DNA: TGTGCCAGTAGTATAGCGGGCAGGGGGTACGAGCAGTACTTC. Its translation is CASSIAGRGYEQYF. The rearrangement uses TRBV19 and TRBJ2-7; 7 nucleotides agree with TRBD1. V lost 1 base, J lost 4 bases, and 4 bases stayed unmatched. The CDR3 extends over 14 amino acids. From germline, CDR1 is LNHDA and CDR2 SQIVND (reference sequence).

The chain employs TRBV28 and TRBJ1-2; maybe TRBD1 (6 bases). Trimming took off 0 bases at V and 8 bases at J, with 16 bases between the two ends. The CDR3 loop spans 15 amino acids. The germline V gene has CDR1 MDHEN and CDR2 SYDVKM. The CDR3 sequence is CASSLWFRGAGGYTF. CDR3 nucleotide sequence: TGTGCCAGCAGTTTATGGTTCCGGGGGGCGGGGGGCTACACCTTC.

V is TRBV27 and J is TRBJ2-2; 7 bases map to TRBD1. Germline loops: CDR1 MNHEY, CDR2 SMNVEV (reference sequence). V lost 6 bases to trimming and J lost 0 bases; unmatched junction nucleotides: 1. The CDR3 sequence is 14 residues long. CDR3 DNA: TGTGCCAGCAGGGGACAGTCGAACACCGGGGAGCTGTTTTTT. It translates to CASRGQSNTGELFF.

The table lists this clone with a few counts. The CDR3 loop reads CAISDGAAEQYF. CDR3 bases: TGTGCCATCAGTGACGGCGCGGCGGAGCAGTACTTC. J is TRBJ2-7 and V is TRBV10-3; no definite D call. The CDR3 runs to 12 residues. From germline, CDR1 is ENHRY and CDR2 SYGVKD. V was clipped by 3 bases and J by 7 bases, with 10 bases between them.

The chain recombines TRBV7-3 with TRBJ2-3; the D gene is possibly TRBD1 (5 bases). Germline CDR1 reads SGHTA; CDR2 reads FQGTGA. The CDR3 has 14 amino acids. V lost 5 bases to trimming and J lost 2 bases, with 11 bases between them. CDR3 amino acids: CASSPRQTTDTQYF. The CDR3 coding sequence is TGTGCCAGCAGCCCCCGACAGACCACAGATACGCAGTATTTT.

The genes are TRBV5-1 and TRBJ1-4; no definite D call. The germline V gene encodes CDR1 SGHRS and CDR2 YFSETQ. CDR3 length: 16 amino acids. With 4 bases removed from V and 3 bases from J, the gap between germline ends came to 16 bases. The CDR3 DNA reads TGCGCCAGCAGCCCGTTGCGAACGGGGTCTAATGAAAAACTGTTTTTT. Translated: CASSPLRTGSNEKLFF.

The chain has TRBV4-1 and TRBJ2-4, with TRBD2 identical over 10 bases. The germline CDR1 and CDR2 sequences are MGHRA and YSYEKL. The CDR3 contains 16 residues. V shed 1 base and J 6 bases; nucleotides not matched to a gene: 6. CDR3 nucleotide sequence: TGCGCCAGCAGCCAAGGGGCTAGCGGGAGTAGAAACATTCAGTACTTC. Its translation is CASSQGASGSRNIQYF.

A single count supports this clone. J is TRBJ2-7 and V is TRBV7-6; 11 nucleotides agree with TRBD2. CDR3 size: 15 residues. The germline V gene has CDR1 SGHVS and CDR2 FNYEAQ. J lost 3 bases, V lost 0 bases, and 1 base had no gene match. The CDR3 DNA reads TGTGCCAGCAGCTTAGCGACTAGCGGGGTCTACGAGCAGTACTTC. This encodes CASSLATSGVYEQYF.

The chain couples TRBV5-4 to TRBJ1-6; 8 nucleotides agree with TRBD1. The CDR3 extends over 13 amino acids. Germline V gene lookup returns CDR1 SGHNT and CDR2 YYREEE (reference sequence). Unmatched junction bases numbered 1, after V lost 3 bases and J lost 8 bases. The DNA of the CDR3 is TGTGCCAGCAGCTCGGACAGGGATTCACCCCTCCACTTT. Protein product: CASSSDRDSPLHF.